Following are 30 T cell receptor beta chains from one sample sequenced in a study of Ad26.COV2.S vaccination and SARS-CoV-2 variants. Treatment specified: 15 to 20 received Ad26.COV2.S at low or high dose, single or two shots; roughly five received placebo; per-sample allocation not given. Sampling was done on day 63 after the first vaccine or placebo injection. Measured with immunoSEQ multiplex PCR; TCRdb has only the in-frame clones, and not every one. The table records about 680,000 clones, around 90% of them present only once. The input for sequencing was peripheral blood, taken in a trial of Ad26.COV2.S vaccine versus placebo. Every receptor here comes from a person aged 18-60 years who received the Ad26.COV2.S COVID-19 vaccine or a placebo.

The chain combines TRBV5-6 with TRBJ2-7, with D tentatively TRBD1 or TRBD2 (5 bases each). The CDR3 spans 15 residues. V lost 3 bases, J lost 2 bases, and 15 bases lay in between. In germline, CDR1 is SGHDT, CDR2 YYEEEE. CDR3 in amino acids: CASSSCPRGAYEQYF. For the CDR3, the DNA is TGTGCCAGCAGCTCCTGTCCGAGGGGCGCCTACGAGCAGTACTTC. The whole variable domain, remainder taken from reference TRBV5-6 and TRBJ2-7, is DAGVTQSPTHLIKTRGQQVTLRCSPKSGHDTVSWYQQALGQGPQFIFQYYEEEERQRGNFPDRFSGHQFPNYSSELNVNALLLGDSALYLCASSSCPRGAYEQYFGPGTRLTVT.

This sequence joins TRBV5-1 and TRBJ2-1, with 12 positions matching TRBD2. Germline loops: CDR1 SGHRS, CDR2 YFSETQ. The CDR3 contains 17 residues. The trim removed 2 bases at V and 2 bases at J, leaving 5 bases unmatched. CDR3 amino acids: CASSFRLAGDPYNEQFF. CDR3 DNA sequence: TGCGCCAGCAGCTTCCGACTAGCGGGAGACCCCTACAATGAGCAGTTCTTC.

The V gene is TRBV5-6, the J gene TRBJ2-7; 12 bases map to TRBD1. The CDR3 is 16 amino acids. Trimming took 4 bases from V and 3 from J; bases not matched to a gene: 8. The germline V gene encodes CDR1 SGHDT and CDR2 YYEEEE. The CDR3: CASSALRDRGLYEQYF. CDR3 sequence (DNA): TGTGCCAGCAGCGCCCTCCGGGACAGGGGGCTCTACGAGCAGTACTTC.

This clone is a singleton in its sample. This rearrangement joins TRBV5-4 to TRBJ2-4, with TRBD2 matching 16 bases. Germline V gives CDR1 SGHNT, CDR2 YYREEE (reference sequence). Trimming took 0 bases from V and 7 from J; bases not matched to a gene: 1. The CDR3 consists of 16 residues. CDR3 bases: TGTGCCAGCAGCTTGGCGGGACTAGCGGGGGGGAACATTCAGTACTTC. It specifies CASSLAGLAGGNIQYF.

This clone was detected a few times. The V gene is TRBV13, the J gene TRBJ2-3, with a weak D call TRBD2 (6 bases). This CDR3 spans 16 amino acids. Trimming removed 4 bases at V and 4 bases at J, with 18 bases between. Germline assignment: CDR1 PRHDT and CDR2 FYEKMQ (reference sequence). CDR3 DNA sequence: TGTGCCAGCAGCTCCCTGGAAGCGGGTTCTGCAGATACGCAGTATTTT. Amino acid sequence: CASSSLEAGSADTQYF.

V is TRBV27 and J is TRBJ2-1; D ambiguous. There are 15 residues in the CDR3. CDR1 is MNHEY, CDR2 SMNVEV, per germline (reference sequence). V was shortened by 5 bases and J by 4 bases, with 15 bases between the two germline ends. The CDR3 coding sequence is TGTGCCAGCAGTAACCCAGATCCGTTATACAATGAGCAGTTCTTC. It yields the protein CASSNPDPLYNEQFF.

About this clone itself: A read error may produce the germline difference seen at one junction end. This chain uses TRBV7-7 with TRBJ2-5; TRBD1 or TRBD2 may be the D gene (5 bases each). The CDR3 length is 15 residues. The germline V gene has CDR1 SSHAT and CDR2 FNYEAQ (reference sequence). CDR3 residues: CASSLVGAREETQYF. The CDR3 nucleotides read TGTGCTAGCAGCTTAGTCGGGGCTAGGGAAGAGACCCAGTACTTC.

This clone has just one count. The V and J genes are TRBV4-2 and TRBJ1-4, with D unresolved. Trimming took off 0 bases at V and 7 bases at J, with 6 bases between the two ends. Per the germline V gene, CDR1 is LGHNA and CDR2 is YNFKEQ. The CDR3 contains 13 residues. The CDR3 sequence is CASSQELREKLFF. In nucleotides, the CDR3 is TGTGCCAGCAGCCAAGAATTGCGTGAAAAACTGTTTTTT.

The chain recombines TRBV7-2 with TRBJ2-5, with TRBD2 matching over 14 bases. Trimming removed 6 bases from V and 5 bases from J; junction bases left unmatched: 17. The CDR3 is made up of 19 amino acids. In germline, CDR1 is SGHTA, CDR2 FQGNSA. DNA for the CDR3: TGTGCCAGCAGTCCAACCCCGGGACTAGCGGGGGTTTGGGGGGAGACCCAGTACTTC. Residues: CASSPTPGLAGVWGETQYF. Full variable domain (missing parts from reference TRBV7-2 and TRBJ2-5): GAGVSQSPSNKVTEKGKDVELRCDPISGHTALYWYRQSLGQGLEFLIYFQGNSAPDKSGLPSDRFSAERTGGSVSTLTIQRTQQEDSAVYLCASSPTPGLAGVWGETQYFGPGTRLLVL.

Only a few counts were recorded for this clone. CDR3 nucleotide sequence: TGTGCCAGCAGCCAAGATCAACGGGTTAACTATGGCTACACCTTC. Translation gives CASSQDQRVNYGYTF. The J gene is TRBJ1-2, the V gene TRBV4-2, with unresolved D. V shed 0 bases and J shed 1 base, with 9 bases lying between them. Germline CDR1 reads LGHNA; CDR2 reads YNFKEQ. This CDR3 spans 15 amino acids.

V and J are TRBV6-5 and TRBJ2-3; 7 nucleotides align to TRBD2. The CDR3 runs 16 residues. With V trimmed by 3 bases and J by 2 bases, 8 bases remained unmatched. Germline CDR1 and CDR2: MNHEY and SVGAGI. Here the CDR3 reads CASSYLGGRITDTQYF. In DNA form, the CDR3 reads TGTGCCAGCAGTTATTTGGGCGGGAGAATCACAGATACGCAGTATTTT.

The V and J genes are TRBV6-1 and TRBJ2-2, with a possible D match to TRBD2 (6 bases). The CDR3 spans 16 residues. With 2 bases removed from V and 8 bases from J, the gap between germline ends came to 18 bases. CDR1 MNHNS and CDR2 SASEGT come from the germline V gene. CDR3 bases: TGTGCCAGCAGTGAATTCCCGACTAGGAGGAAAGGGGAGCTGTTTTTT. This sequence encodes CASSEFPTRRKGELFF.

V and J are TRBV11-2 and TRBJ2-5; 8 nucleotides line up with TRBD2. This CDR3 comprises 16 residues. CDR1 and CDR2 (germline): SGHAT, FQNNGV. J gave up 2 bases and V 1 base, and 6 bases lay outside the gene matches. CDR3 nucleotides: TGTGCCAGCAGCTTAGGGGCGGGGGGCCCTCAAGAGACCCAGTACTTC. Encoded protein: CASSLGAGGPQETQYF. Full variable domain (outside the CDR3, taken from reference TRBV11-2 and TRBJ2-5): EAGVAQSPRYKIIEKRQSVAFWCNPISGHATLYWYQQILGQGPKLLIQFQNNGVVDDSQLPKDRFSAERLKGVDSTLKIQPAKLEDSAVYLCASSLGAGGPQETQYFGPGTRLLVL.

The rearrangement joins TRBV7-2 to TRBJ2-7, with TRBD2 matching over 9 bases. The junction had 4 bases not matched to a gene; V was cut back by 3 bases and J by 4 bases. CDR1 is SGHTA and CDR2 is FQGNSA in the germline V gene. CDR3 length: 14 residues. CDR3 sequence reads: CASSFSGSNYEQYF. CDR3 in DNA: TGTGCCAGCAGCTTTAGCGGGAGTAATTACGAGCAGTACTTC.

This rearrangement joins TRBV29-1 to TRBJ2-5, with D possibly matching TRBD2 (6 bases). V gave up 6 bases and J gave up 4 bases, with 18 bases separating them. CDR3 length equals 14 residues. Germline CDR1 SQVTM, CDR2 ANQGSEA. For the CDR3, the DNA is TGCAGCGTATTCGGGAGAACCAGTTTAGAGACCCAGTACTTC. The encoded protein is CSVFGRTSLETQYF.

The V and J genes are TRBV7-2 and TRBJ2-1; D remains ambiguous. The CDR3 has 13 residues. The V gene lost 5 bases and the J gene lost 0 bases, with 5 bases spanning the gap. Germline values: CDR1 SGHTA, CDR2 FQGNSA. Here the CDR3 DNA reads TGTGCCAGCAGCCCAAGCTCCTACAATGAGCAGTTCTTC. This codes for CASSPSSYNEQFF.

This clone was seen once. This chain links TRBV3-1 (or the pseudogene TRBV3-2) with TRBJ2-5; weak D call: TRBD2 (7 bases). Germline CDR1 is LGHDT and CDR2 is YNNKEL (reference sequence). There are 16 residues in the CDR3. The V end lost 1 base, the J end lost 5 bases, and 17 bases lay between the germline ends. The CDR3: CASSQASGGGIETQYF. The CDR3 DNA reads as TGTGCCAGCAGCCAAGCTAGCGGAGGGGGGATTGAGACCCAGTACTTC.

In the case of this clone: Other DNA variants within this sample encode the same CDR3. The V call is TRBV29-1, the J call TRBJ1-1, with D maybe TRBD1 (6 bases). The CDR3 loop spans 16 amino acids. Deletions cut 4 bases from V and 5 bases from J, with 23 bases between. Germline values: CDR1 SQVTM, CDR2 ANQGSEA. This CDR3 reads CSVGRGGGGPVTEAFF. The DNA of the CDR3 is TGCAGCGTTGGGAGAGGCGGGGGCGGGCCGGTTACTGAAGCTTTCTTT.

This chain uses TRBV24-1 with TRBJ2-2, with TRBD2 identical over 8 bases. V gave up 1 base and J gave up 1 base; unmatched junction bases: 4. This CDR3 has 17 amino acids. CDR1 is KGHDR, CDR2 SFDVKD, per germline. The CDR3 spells CATSDFMREENTGELFF. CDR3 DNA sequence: TGTGCCACCAGTGATTTTATGCGGGAGGAGAACACCGGGGAGCTGTTTTTT.

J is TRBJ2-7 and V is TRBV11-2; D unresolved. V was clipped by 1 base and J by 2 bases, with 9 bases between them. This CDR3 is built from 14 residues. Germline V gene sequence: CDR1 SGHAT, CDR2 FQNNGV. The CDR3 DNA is TGTGCCAGCAGCTTAGTTCTAGAAACCTACGAGCAGTACTTC. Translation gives CASSLVLETYEQYF.

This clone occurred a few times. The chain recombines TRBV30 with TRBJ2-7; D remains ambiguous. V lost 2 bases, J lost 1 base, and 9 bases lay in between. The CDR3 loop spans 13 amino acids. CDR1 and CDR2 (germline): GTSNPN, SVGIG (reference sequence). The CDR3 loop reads CAWSKSVSYEQYF. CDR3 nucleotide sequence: TGTGCCTGGAGTAAAAGCGTATCCTACGAGCAGTACTTC.

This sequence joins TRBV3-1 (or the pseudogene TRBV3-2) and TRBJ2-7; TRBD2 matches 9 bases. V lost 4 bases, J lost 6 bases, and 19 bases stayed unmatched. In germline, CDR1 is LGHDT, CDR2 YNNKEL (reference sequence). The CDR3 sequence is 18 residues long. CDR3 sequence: CASSPGGGGLAGAFEQYF. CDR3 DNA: TGTGCCAGCAGCCCAGGGGGGGGAGGTTTAGCGGGAGCTTTCGAGCAGTACTTC.

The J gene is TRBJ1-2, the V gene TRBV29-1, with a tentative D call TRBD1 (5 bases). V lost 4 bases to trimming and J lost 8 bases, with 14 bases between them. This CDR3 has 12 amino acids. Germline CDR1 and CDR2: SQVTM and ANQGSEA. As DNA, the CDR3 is TGCAGCGTTGGGGAGCAGGGTGGAGGCTACACCTTC. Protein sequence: CSVGEQGGGYTF.

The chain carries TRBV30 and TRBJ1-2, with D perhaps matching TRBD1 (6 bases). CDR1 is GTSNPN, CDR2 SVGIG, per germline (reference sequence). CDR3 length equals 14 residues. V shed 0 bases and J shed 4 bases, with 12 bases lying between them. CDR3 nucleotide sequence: TGTGCCTGGAGTGTACAGGGTCTGGTCTATGGCTACACCTTC. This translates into CAWSVQGLVYGYTF.

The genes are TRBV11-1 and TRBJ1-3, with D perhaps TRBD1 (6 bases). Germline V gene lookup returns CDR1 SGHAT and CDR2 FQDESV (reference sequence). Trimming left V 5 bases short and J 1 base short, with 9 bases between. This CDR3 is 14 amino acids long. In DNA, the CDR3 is TGTGCCAGCAGCCCGCAGGGGTCTGGAAACACCATATATTTT. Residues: CASSPQGSGNTIYF.

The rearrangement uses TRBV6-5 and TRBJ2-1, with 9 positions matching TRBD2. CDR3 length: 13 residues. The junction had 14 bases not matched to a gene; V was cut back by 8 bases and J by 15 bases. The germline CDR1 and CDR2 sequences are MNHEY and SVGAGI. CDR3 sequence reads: CASGSLREGGMFF. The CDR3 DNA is TGTGCCAGCGGGTCGTTGCGGGAGGGGGGCATGTTCTTC.

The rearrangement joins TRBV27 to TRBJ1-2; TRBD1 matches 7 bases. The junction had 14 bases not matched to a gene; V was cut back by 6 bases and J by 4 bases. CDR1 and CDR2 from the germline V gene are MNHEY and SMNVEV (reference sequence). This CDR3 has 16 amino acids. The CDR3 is CASSRTPSDRAYGYTF. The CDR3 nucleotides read TGTGCCAGCAGCCGGACCCCCTCCGACAGGGCCTATGGCTACACCTTC.

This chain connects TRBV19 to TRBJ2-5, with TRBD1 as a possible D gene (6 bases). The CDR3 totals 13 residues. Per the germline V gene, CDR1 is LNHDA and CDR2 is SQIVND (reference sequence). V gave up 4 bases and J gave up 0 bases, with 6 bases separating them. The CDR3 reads CASSNRDQETQYF. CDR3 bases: TGTGCCAGTAGTAACAGGGACCAAGAGACCCAGTACTTC.

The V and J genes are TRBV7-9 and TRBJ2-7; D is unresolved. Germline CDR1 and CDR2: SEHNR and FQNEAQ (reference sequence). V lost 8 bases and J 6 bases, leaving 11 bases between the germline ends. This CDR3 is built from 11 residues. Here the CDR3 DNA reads TGTGCCAGCGGAGTCGGTCCCGAGCAGTACTTC. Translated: CASGVGPEQYF.

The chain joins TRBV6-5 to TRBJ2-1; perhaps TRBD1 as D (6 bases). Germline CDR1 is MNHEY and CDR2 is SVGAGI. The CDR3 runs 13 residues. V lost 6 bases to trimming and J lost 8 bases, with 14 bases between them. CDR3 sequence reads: CASSRDNWDEQFF. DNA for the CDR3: TGTGCCAGCAGCAGGGACAATTGGGATGAGCAGTTCTTC.